Following are 28 T cell receptor beta chains from one sample sequenced in a study of beta chain features in type 1 diabetes. Reverse transcribing all isolated RNA meant expressed TCRB transcripts were sequenced. The data were produced by immunoSEQ multiplex PCR, yet TCRdb's version contains in-frame clones alone and is incomplete. The sample consists of about 450,000 clones, about an eighth of them appearing once. The sample consisted of naive CD4+ T cells from blood. The source of these receptors is a woman aged 18-29 years in good health.

CDR3 protein: CASIPGLGTDTQYF. The CDR3 bases are TGCGCCAGCATCCCAGGGCTAGGCACAGATACGCAGTATTTT. The chain recombines TRBV5-1 with TRBJ2-3, with TRBD1 as a possible D gene (5 bases). The CDR3 consists of 14 residues. Trimming removed 6 bases at V and 1 base at J, with 12 bases between. Looked up from germline, CDR1 is SGHRS and CDR2 is YFSETQ. Full variable domain (missing parts from reference TRBV5-1 and TRBJ2-3): KAGVTQTPRYLIKTRGQQVTLSCSPISGHRSVSWYQQTPGQGLQFLFEYFSETQRNKGNFPGRFSGRQFSNSRSEMNVSTLELGDSALYLCASIPGLGTDTQYFGPGTRLTVL.

This sequence joins TRBV7-2 and TRBJ2-5; D is possibly TRBD1 (6 bases). The CDR3 spans 15 residues. Germline V lookup: CDR1 SGHTA, CDR2 FQGNSA. V was trimmed by 2 bases and J by 3 bases, leaving 13 bases between them. CDR3 DNA sequence: TGTGCCAGCAGCTTACGGGCAGCAGGGGAAGAGACCCAGTACTTC. This sequence encodes CASSLRAAGEETQYF. Drawing the rest from reference TRBV7-2 and TRBJ2-5, the complete variable domain is GAGVSQSPSNKVTEKGKDVELRCDPISGHTALYWYRQSLGQGLEFLIYFQGNSAPDKSGLPSDRFSAERTGGSVSTLTIQRTQQEDSAVYLCASSLRAAGEETQYFGPGTRLLVL.

The chain carries TRBV21-1 and TRBJ2-1; the D call of TRBD1 is as the table states it, not checked on the DNA. TRBV21-1 is a pseudogene. This CDR3 has 15 amino acids. The CDR3 loop reads CASPGDRDSYNEQFF. The DNA for the CDR3 is TGTGCCAGCCCCGGGGACAGGGACTCCTACAATGAGCAGTTCTTC.

The V gene is TRBV30, the J gene TRBJ2-2; D is ambiguous. Germline values: CDR1 GTSNPN, CDR2 SVGIG (reference sequence). V shed 2 bases and J shed 1 base, with 5 bases lying between them. This CDR3 region has 13 residues. The CDR3 region is CAWSRQNTGELFF. CDR3 sequence (DNA): TGTGCCTGGAGTCGACAGAACACCGGGGAGCTGTTTTTT.

This clone was detected only a few times. This sample also contains other DNA sequences that code for the same CDR3. This rearrangement joins TRBV5-1 to TRBJ2-2, with D uncertain. Germline CDR1 is SGHRS and CDR2 is YFSETQ. V lost 0 bases to trimming and J lost 2 bases, with 8 bases between them. This CDR3 has 15 amino acids. CDR3 sequence: CASSLVQSNTGELFF. DNA for the CDR3: TGCGCCAGCAGCTTGGTACAGAGTAACACCGGGGAGCTGTTTTTT.

The CDR3 nucleotides read TGTGCCAGCACCGGGACAGGGTTTACTGAAGCTTTCTTT. It encodes CASTGTGFTEAFF. This chain links TRBV13 with TRBJ1-1; 9 bases match TRBD1. Germline assignment: CDR1 PRHDT and CDR2 FYEKMQ (reference sequence). The CDR3 is 13 residues long. V gave up 7 bases and J gave up 5 bases; unmatched junction bases: 5.

The CDR3 spells CASSFSSYNEQFF. CDR3 nucleotides: TGTGCCAGCAGCTTCAGCTCCTACAATGAGCAGTTCTTC. V and J are TRBV7-2 and TRBJ2-1; no reliable D call. CDR1 and CDR2 from the germline V gene are SGHTA and FQGNSA. The ends were cut back, 3 bases at V and 0 bases at J, with 3 bases in the middle. CDR3 size: 13 residues.

The gene calls are TRBV14 and TRBJ2-3; no clear D gene. In germline, CDR1 is SGHDN, CDR2 FVKESK. Trimming removed 1 base from V and 5 bases from J, with 7 bases in between. The CDR3 has 13 amino acids. The CDR3 sequence: CASSQVLQDTQYF. CDR3 DNA sequence: TGTGCCAGCAGCCAAGTACTGCAAGATACGCAGTATTTT.

This clone was observed a handful of times. This rearrangement joins TRBV29-1 to TRBJ2-3; no reliable D call. Trimming removed 7 bases from V and 7 bases from J, with 15 bases in between. The CDR3 contains 12 residues. From germline, CDR1 is SQVTM and CDR2 ANQGSEA. The CDR3 sequence: CSGSDHGHTQYF. Written as DNA, the CDR3 is TGCAGCGGCTCCGACCATGGCCATACGCAGTATTTT.

This clone was picked up a small number of times. The V gene is TRBV27, the J gene TRBJ2-7; D is uncertain. In germline, CDR1 is MNHEY, CDR2 SMNVEV (reference sequence). This CDR3 is 15 amino acids long. Trimming left V 4 bases short and J 0 bases short, with 13 bases between. CDR3 sequence: CASSSPSRSSYEQYF. For the CDR3, the DNA is TGTGCCAGCAGTTCCCCTTCGAGGAGCTCCTACGAGCAGTACTTC.

In this sample, this clone turned up a few times. DNA of the CDR3: TGTGCCAGCGGACTCTCTTATGGCTACACCTTC. This translates into CASGLSYGYTF. The V call is TRBV5-4, the J call TRBJ1-2; D is undetermined. Looked up from germline, CDR1 is SGHNT and CDR2 is YYREEE (reference sequence). V lost 7 bases to trimming and J lost 5 bases, with 9 bases between them. The CDR3 sequence is 11 residues long.

This clone has more than one count but fewer than ten. The chain links TRBV21-1 to TRBJ1-2. TRBV21-1 counts as a pseudogene. The CDR3 is 16 residues long. CDR3 nucleotide sequence: TGTGCCAGCAGCAAAGGCGGAACGAGGAAGAACTATGGCTACACCTTC. Amino acids: CASSKGGTRKNYGYTF.

The V call is TRBV7-2, the J call TRBJ1-2; D gene ambiguous. V gave up 2 bases and J gave up 6 bases, with 13 bases separating them. The CDR3 sequence is 14 residues long. The germline V gene has CDR1 SGHTA and CDR2 FQGNSA. In nucleotides, the CDR3 is TGTGCCAGCAGCTTACCCACGCGCCAGGATGGCTACACCTTC. The encoded protein is CASSLPTRQDGYTF. Variable domain in full (rest from reference TRBV7-2 and TRBJ1-2): GAGVSQSPSNKVTEKGKDVELRCDPISGHTALYWYRQSLGQGLEFLIYFQGNSAPDKSGLPSDRFSAERTGGSVSTLTIQRTQQEDSAVYLCASSLPTRQDGYTFGSGTRLTVV.

This clone was picked up a small number of times. J is TRBJ1-2 and V is TRBV7-6; D is unclear. V gave up 2 bases and J gave up 4 bases, with 11 bases separating them. Germline V gene lookup returns CDR1 SGHVS and CDR2 FNYEAQ. This CDR3 region has 14 residues. CDR3 DNA sequence: TGTGCCAGCAGCTTACATCCGGGAGCCTATGGCTACACCTTC. It specifies CASSLHPGAYGYTF.

This chain links TRBV7-9 with TRBJ2-6; D could derive from TRBD1 or TRBD2 (5 bases each). Germline V gene data show CDR1 as SEHNR and CDR2 as FQNEAQ (reference sequence). V lost 5 bases to trimming and J lost 2 bases, with 7 bases between them. This CDR3 region has 14 residues. CDR3 in amino acids: CASSRDAGANVLTF. The CDR3, as DNA: TGTGCCAGCAGCCGGGACGCTGGGGCCAACGTCCTGACTTTC.

This chain uses TRBV10-3 with TRBJ1-1; the D gene is possibly TRBD1 (6 bases). Germline V gives CDR1 ENHRY, CDR2 SYGVKD. The germline V and J ends were trimmed by 5 bases and 2 bases, with 12 bases remaining between them. The CDR3 is 14 amino acids. The DNA for the CDR3 is TGTGCCATCAGTTCCGGGACAACCAACACTGAAGCTTTCTTT. Encoded protein: CAISSGTTNTEAFF.

This clone was seen a few times. The genes are TRBV30 and TRBJ2-7; no clear D gene. Per the germline V gene, CDR1 is GTSNPN and CDR2 is SVGIG (reference sequence). This CDR3 has 14 residues. The V and J ends lost 1 base and 6 bases respectively, with 16 bases between them. The CDR3 spells CAWSASAVRREQYF. The CDR3 DNA is TGTGCCTGGAGTGCTTCCGCGGTAAGGCGCGAGCAGTACTTC.

This clone was picked up a small number of times. The chain has TRBV27 and TRBJ1-3; TRBD1 aligns across 8 bases. The germline CDR1 and CDR2 sequences are MNHEY and SMNVEV (reference sequence). The J segment lost 2 bases and the V segment lost 0 bases, leaving 9 bases of the junction unmatched. This CDR3 contains 18 residues. CDR3 amino acids: CASSLSADRARTGNTIYF. CDR3 in DNA: TGTGCCAGCAGTTTATCCGCGGACAGGGCCAGGACTGGAAACACCATATATTTT.

There are a few counts of this clone. V gene TRBV6-5 combines with J gene TRBJ2-4, with D unresolved. The V and J ends lost 6 bases and 8 bases respectively, with 8 bases between them. The CDR3 is 11 residues long. The V gene's germline CDR1 is MNHEY and CDR2 SVGAGI. In DNA, the CDR3 is TGTGCCAGCAGACTACATGACATTCAGTACTTC. Its translation is CASRLHDIQYF.

This clone showed up just a few times. The chain is built from TRBV11-2 and TRBJ2-5; D gene uncertain. Trimming took 1 base from V and 5 from J, leaving 11 bases between them. The V gene's germline CDR1 is SGHAT and CDR2 FQNNGV. This CDR3 has 14 residues. The CDR3 DNA follows: TGTGCCAGCAGCTTAGTACCCTTTGTGGAGACCCAGTACTTC. Translated: CASSLVPFVETQYF.

The chain combines TRBV30 with TRBJ2-1; D is possibly TRBD1 or TRBD2 (5 bases each). This CDR3 spans 14 amino acids. V was trimmed by 4 bases and J by 4 bases, leaving 14 bases between them. Germline CDR1 is GTSNPN and CDR2 is SVGIG (reference sequence). DNA of the CDR3: TGTGCCTGGAAGGCTCTGTGGGGGTACAATGAGCAGTTCTTC. It codes for CAWKALWGYNEQFF.

The chain joins TRBV7-3 to TRBJ2-3, with D maybe TRBD2 (5 bases). The CDR3 has 15 amino acids. V lost 8 bases and J 4 bases, leaving 19 bases between the germline ends. Germline V gene sequence: CDR1 SGHTA, CDR2 FQGTGA. The CDR3 loop reads CASSDRPSGPDTQYF. The CDR3 DNA sequence: TGTGCCAGCTCTGATCGCCCGAGCGGTCCAGATACGCAGTATTTT.

This clone has ten or more counts. This sequence joins TRBV18 and TRBJ2-1; 8 nucleotides align to TRBD1. V was pared by 2 bases and J by 5 bases, with 2 bases of the junction left unmatched. The CDR3 has 14 residues. The germline V gene encodes CDR1 KGHSH and CDR2 LQKENI. DNA for the CDR3: TGTGCCAGCTCACCAACGACAGGGGACAATGAGCAGTTCTTC. Translated: CASSPTTGDNEQFF.

This clone was counted a few times. The chain recombines TRBV11-2 with TRBJ2-1, with D tentatively TRBD1 (6 bases). The ends were cut back, 6 bases at V and 7 bases at J, with 22 bases in the middle. The CDR3 sequence is 16 residues long. Germline V gene lookup returns CDR1 SGHAT and CDR2 FQNNGV. CDR3 protein: CASRPPGRQRGNEQFF. CDR3 DNA sequence: TGTGCCAGCAGACCCCCGGGACGCCAAAGGGGGAATGAGCAGTTCTTC.

This clone turned up a few times. The rearrangement links TRBV9 to TRBJ2-3, with TRBD2 identical over 14 bases. This CDR3 has 19 residues. Germline CDR1 SGDLS, CDR2 YYNGEE. V was clipped by 0 bases and J by 3 bases; unmatched bases: 9. The CDR3 coding sequence is TGTGCCAGCAGCGTAGCGACGGGACTAGCGGGAGCTGGGACAGATACGCAGTATTTT. Translated: CASSVATGLAGAGTDTQYF.

The chain joins TRBV2 to TRBJ2-5; D is possibly TRBD1 or TRBD2 (5 bases each). There are 14 residues in the CDR3. Germline lookup yields CDR1 SNHLY and CDR2 FYNNEI. Trimming cost V 5 bases and J 1 base, with 11 bases left between them. The CDR3 bases are TGTGCCAGCAGTCGGAGAGGGGTCCAAGAGACCCAGTACTTC. It encodes CASSRRGVQETQYF. Together with reference TRBV2 and TRBJ2-5, the CDR3 gives the full variable domain: EPEVTQTPSHQVTQMGQEVILRCVPISNHLYFYWYRQILGQKVEFLVSFYNNEISEKSEIFDDQFSVERPDGSNFTLKIRSTKLEDSAMYFCASSRRGVQETQYFGPGTRLLVL.

The chain employs TRBV7-7 and TRBJ1-1; D may be TRBD1 (5 bases). The CDR3 has 13 residues. From germline, CDR1 is SSHAT and CDR2 FNYEAQ (reference sequence). Trimming pared 1 base from V and 7 bases from J, leaving 10 bases between. The CDR3 reads CASSLVVGGEAFF. The CDR3 DNA reads as TGTGCCAGCAGCTTAGTAGTTGGGGGTGAAGCTTTCTTT.

The chain has TRBV29-1 and TRBJ1-2, with D perhaps matching TRBD1 (6 bases). V gave up 5 bases and J gave up 8 bases, with 30 bases separating them. The germline gives CDR1 SQVTM, CDR2 ANQGSEA. This CDR3 has 17 residues. CDR3 DNA sequence: TGCAGCGTTCCAGCCAGGGGATCCCCAATACCGGCGGCGGGCTACACCTTC. Translating gives CSVPARGSPIPAAGYTF.